The entry that follows covers one T cell receptor (beta chain) sequence. Antigen unknown. The sample comes from a study of T cell responses to AZD1222 COVID-19 vaccine. Study-wide results and caveats: Seropositivity was recorded at baseline in only 5 or 6 AZD1222 recipients. Without day 14 samples, only post-peak T cell repertoires were studied.

Profiled with immunoSEQ multiplex PCR; TCRdb holds only in-frame clones, not every one. The table lists about 100,000 clones, roughly 84% of them singletons, with more than 15% in the top ten. The trim removed 6 bases at V and 3 bases at J, leaving 10 bases unmatched. CDR3 length: 16 residues. Germline-derived CDR1 and CDR2 are MNHEY and SMNVEV (reference sequence). Specimen: peripheral blood, collected on day 0 of AZD1222 vaccination. This clonotype was obtained from an adult in good health. V and J are TRBV27 and TRBJ2-7, with 11 bases lining up with TRBD2. CDR3 sequence reads: CASRPYPGLAVYEQYF. The CDR3 DNA is TGTGCCAGCAGACCTTATCCGGGACTAGCGGTCTACGAGCAGTACTTC.